This T cell receptor (beta chain) was recovered during a study of cytomegalovirus exposure and HLA in healthy donors. Germline lookup yields CDR1 MNHEY and CDR2 SVGAGI. With 7 bases removed from V and 4 bases from J, the gap between germline ends came to 13 bases. The CDR3 has 13 amino acids. The primer mix had 60 Vbeta and 13 Jbeta primers. TCRdb's table, derived via immunoSEQ multiplex PCR, lists solely in-frame clones and lacks some. Of some 130,000 clones in the sample, over 60% were seen once. Input material: PBMCs. The gene calls are TRBV6-5 and TRBJ1-2, with no clear D. This sequence was found in a human donor in good health. The CDR3 DNA sequence: TGTGCCAGCATGGCTGTCGGAGCCTATGGCTACACCTTC. This encodes CASMAVGAYGYTF.